These 24 T cell receptor beta chains were sequenced from one sample in a study of TIL therapy for anti-PD-1-resistant metastatic lung cancer. This was the immunoSEQ v3 assay. This table comes from immunoSEQ multiplex PCR, and its TCRdb copy is limited to in-frame clones, with some not included. The sample lists around 55,000 clones; roughly four fifths were seen once. Time point defined: pre-treatment sample, taken before nivolumab and TIL therapy. This sample comprised blood, obtained at baseline. All receptors derive from a person aged 25-79 years with non-small cell lung cancer.

The V and J genes are TRBV29-1 and TRBJ2-7, with D unresolved. The CDR3 totals 11 residues. The germline V gene has CDR1 SQVTM and CDR2 ANQGSEA. Trimming left V 3 bases short and J 1 base short, with 4 bases between. The CDR3 region has the DNA TGCAGCGTTGACAGTTCCTACGAGCAGTACTTC. Protein sequence: CSVDSSYEQYF.

The sample holds one count of this clone. The V gene is TRBV4-1, the J gene TRBJ2-2; D is possibly TRBD1 or TRBD2 (7 bases each). The germline V and J ends were trimmed by 4 bases and 4 bases, with 13 bases remaining between them. Germline lookup yields CDR1 MGHRA and CDR2 YSYEKL. The CDR3 consists of 15 residues. The CDR3 loop reads CASSPVRGGTGELFF. Written as DNA, the CDR3 is TGCGCCAGCAGCCCGGTCAGGGGGGGCACCGGGGAGCTGTTTTTT.

Here the CDR3 reads CATSDWSGNQPQHF. As DNA, the CDR3 is TGTGCCACCAGTGATTGGTCGGGCAATCAGCCCCAGCATTTT. This sequence joins TRBV24-1 and TRBJ1-5, with D unclear. The CDR3 is made up of 14 amino acids. V was cut by 2 bases and J by 2 bases, with 6 bases left in between. Germline-derived CDR1 and CDR2 are KGHDR and SFDVKD.

V gene TRBV10-3 combines with J gene TRBJ2-7; no reliable D call. Germline CDR1 reads ENHRY; CDR2 reads SYGVKD. The V end was cut by 2 bases, the J end by 3 bases, with 5 bases between. The CDR3 covers 12 residues. This chain's CDR3 is CAISETIYEQYF. CDR3 nucleotide sequence: TGTGCCATCAGTGAGACAATCTACGAGCAGTACTTC.

The J gene is TRBJ1-4, the V gene TRBV30, with 8 positions matching TRBD1. Unmatched junction bases numbered 13, after V lost 4 bases and J lost 6 bases. The CDR3 spans 16 residues. Germline V gene sequence: CDR1 GTSNPN, CDR2 SVGIG (reference sequence). CDR3 region: CAWNTNRQGRYEKLFF. CDR3 DNA sequence: TGTGCCTGGAACACGAACCGACAGGGGAGGTATGAAAAACTGTTTTTT. Based on the CDR3 plus reference TRBV30 and TRBJ1-4, the full variable domain is SQTIHQWPATLVQPVGSPLSLECTVEGTSNPNLYWYRQAAGRGLQLLFYSVGIGQISSEVPQNLSASRPQDRQFILSSKKLLLSDSGFYLCAWNTNRQGRYEKLFFGSGTQLSVL.

The chain carries TRBV7-3 and TRBJ2-5; D remains ambiguous. CDR3 length: 13 amino acids. Looked up from germline, CDR1 is SGHTA and CDR2 is FQGTGA. Trimming pared 5 bases from V and 2 bases from J, leaving 9 bases between. The CDR3 loop reads CASSPGGQETQYF. The CDR3 DNA reads TGTGCCAGCAGCCCCGGCGGTCAAGAGACCCAGTACTTC.

This clone was observed a single time. The gene calls are TRBV12-3 or TRBV12-4 and TRBJ2-3; D unresolved. Trimming left V 4 bases short and J 3 bases short, with 5 bases between. This CDR3 contains 12 residues. CDR3: CASSYYTDTQYF. In DNA, the CDR3 is TGTGCCAGCAGTTACTATACAGATACGCAGTATTTT.

V gene TRBV30 combines with J gene TRBJ1-5; D possibly corresponds to TRBD1 (6 bases). The V gene's germline CDR1 is GTSNPN and CDR2 SVGIG (reference sequence). The length of the CDR3 is 16 residues. Trimming removed 2 bases at V and 6 bases at J, with 20 bases between. The CDR3 DNA sequence: TGTGCCTGGAGTTCAGGGGATTTCAGGTCCAGTCAGCCCCAGCATTTT. It yields the protein CAWSSGDFRSSQPQHF. Looking up the rest from reference TRBV30 and TRBJ1-5 gives the full variable domain: SQTIHQWPATLVQPVGSPLSLECTVEGTSNPNLYWYRQAAGRGLQLLFYSVGIGQISSEVPQNLSASRPQDRQFILSSKKLLLSDSGFYLCAWSSGDFRSSQPQHFGDGTRLSIL.

The gene calls are TRBV6-1 and TRBJ1-5; D not resolved. The V gene's germline CDR1 is MNHNS and CDR2 SASEGT. V lost 1 base and J lost 7, with 11 bases in between. The CDR3 spans 14 residues. The CDR3 bases are TGTGCCAGCAGTGAAGTCCCTATAGGACAGCCCCAGCATTTT. It specifies CASSEVPIGQPQHF.

This clone was counted once. The chain has TRBV19 and TRBJ2-1, with D uncertain. The V end was cut by 7 bases, the J end by 5 bases, with 12 bases between. This CDR3 has 13 residues. The germline V gene has CDR1 LNHDA and CDR2 SQIVND (reference sequence). The CDR3: CASKNGVHNEQFF. CDR3 DNA sequence: TGTGCCAGTAAGAACGGCGTTCACAATGAGCAGTTCTTC.

This clone was counted once. The CDR3 loop is CATTTGADETQYF. Written as DNA, the CDR3 is TGTGCCACCACAACAGGGGCCGACGAGACCCAGTACTTC. This chain links TRBV24-1 with TRBJ2-5, with TRBD1 matching over 7 bases. V lost 8 bases to trimming and J lost 5 bases; unmatched junction nucleotides: 7. Germline CDR1 reads KGHDR; CDR2 reads SFDVKD. The CDR3 is made up of 13 amino acids.

This rearrangement joins TRBV2 to TRBJ2-5, with unresolved D. Germline lookup yields CDR1 SNHLY and CDR2 FYNNEI. Trimming took off 10 bases at V and 4 bases at J, with 16 bases between the two ends. This CDR3 contains 13 residues. CDR3 nucleotides: TGTGCCACCCGACGGCTGGAGCTAGAGACCCAGTACTTC. The encoded protein is CATRRLELETQYF. Complete variable domain (other parts from reference TRBV2 and TRBJ2-5): EPEVTQTPSHQVTQMGQEVILRCVPISNHLYFYWYRQILGQKVEFLVSFYNNEISEKSEIFDDQFSVERPDGSNFTLKIRSTKLEDSAMYFCATRRLELETQYFGPGTRLLVL.

This chain connects TRBV27 to TRBJ2-3, with D possibly being TRBD1 (5 bases). The V and J ends lost 2 bases and 5 bases respectively, with 14 bases between them. This CDR3 comprises 15 residues. Germline assignment: CDR1 MNHEY and CDR2 SMNVEV (reference sequence). The CDR3 loop is CASSLGVQRGDTQYF. DNA for the CDR3: TGTGCCAGCAGTTTAGGAGTCCAAAGGGGAGATACGCAGTATTTT.

This clone was seen only once. V and J are TRBV27 and TRBJ2-1, with TRBD2 identical over 10 bases. J was trimmed by 2 bases and V by 3 bases; bases with no gene match: 7. Looked up from germline, CDR1 is MNHEY and CDR2 is SMNVEV (reference sequence). The CDR3 sequence is 17 residues long. The CDR3 nucleotides are TGTGCCAGCAGTTTCAGGAGCGGGGGGGCCACCTACAATGAGCAGTTCTTC. Translation gives CASSFRSGGATYNEQFF.

This clone was recorded once. The V and J genes are TRBV10-3 and TRBJ2-3; either TRBD1 or TRBD2 may supply D (5 bases each). CDR3 length: 16 amino acids. V was pared by 1 base and J by 3 bases, with 14 bases between. Germline values: CDR1 ENHRY, CDR2 SYGVKD. The DNA for the CDR3 is TGTGCCATCAGTGAGTTTGCAGCAGGGAGTACAGATACGCAGTATTTT. Residues: CAISEFAAGSTDTQYF.

This chain connects TRBV5-6 to TRBJ2-7, with TRBD1 as a possible D gene (6 bases). Germline CDR1 SGHDT, CDR2 YYEEEE. The V end was cut by 0 bases, the J end by 5 bases, with 9 bases between. The CDR3 consists of 13 residues. The CDR3 loop is CASSLGRGDEQYF. The CDR3 DNA sequence: TGTGCCAGCAGCTTGGGCAGGGGCGACGAGCAGTACTTC.

This chain joins TRBV10-3 and TRBJ2-7, with 8 bases matching TRBD1. The CDR3 length is 15 residues. The ends lost 3 bases at V and 5 bases at J; junction bases unmatched: 9. Germline values: CDR1 ENHRY, CDR2 SYGVKD. The CDR3: CAISDPGQGINEQYF. CDR3 sequence (DNA): TGTGCCATCAGTGACCCCGGACAGGGAATCAACGAGCAGTACTTC.

This clone was seen only a few times. V and J are TRBV7-2 and TRBJ2-7; possibly TRBD2 for D (5 bases). The CDR3 covers 13 residues. CDR1 and CDR2 (germline): SGHTA, FQGNSA. V lost 1 base and J 6 bases, leaving 10 bases between the germline ends. DNA of the CDR3: TGTGCCAGCAGCTTAGGTCTAGCTGCCGAGCAGTACTTC. It is translated as CASSLGLAAEQYF.

The V and J genes are TRBV18 and TRBJ1-4; D gene ambiguous. The CDR3 totals 15 residues. Between the trimmed V and J ends, which lost 0 bases and 7 bases, there was a span of 12 bases. Germline CDR1 and CDR2: KGHSH and LQKENI. CDR3 nucleotides: TGTGCCAGCTCACCACCGGAAGGGTTGGGTGAAAAACTGTTTTTT. Amino acids: CASSPPEGLGEKLFF.

V is TRBV9 and J is TRBJ2-3; D perhaps matches TRBD2 (6 bases). The CDR3 is made up of 15 amino acids. Germline CDR1 and CDR2: SGDLS and YYNGEE. Trimming took off 0 bases at V and 2 bases at J, with 10 bases between the two ends. Written as DNA, the CDR3 is TGTGCCAGCAGCGTAGGCCTAGCGCACACAGATACGCAGTATTTT. Translated: CASSVGLAHTDTQYF.

The V and J genes are TRBV7-2 and TRBJ1-6; 9 bases map to TRBD1. Germline values: CDR1 SGHTA, CDR2 FQGNSA. The junction had 5 bases not matched to a gene; V was cut back by 5 bases and J by 9 bases. This CDR3 contains 14 residues. The CDR3 sequence is CASSRGQGISPLHF. In nucleotides, the CDR3 is TGTGCCAGCAGCCGTGGACAGGGGATTTCACCCCTCCACTTT. The complete variable domain, with remaining parts taken from reference TRBV7-2 and TRBJ1-6, reads GAGVSQSPSNKVTEKGKDVELRCDPISGHTALYWYRQSLGQGLEFLIYFQGNSAPDKSGLPSDRFSAERTGGSVSTLTIQRTQQEDSAVYLCASSRGQGISPLHFGNGTRLTVT.

The chain joins TRBV2 to TRBJ2-7; 7 bases are shared with TRBD2. The CDR3 extends over 15 amino acids. The J segment lost 0 bases and the V segment lost 7 bases, leaving 9 bases of the junction unmatched. The germline CDR1 and CDR2 sequences are SNHLY and FYNNEI. CDR3 sequence reads: CASTQLASSSYEQYF. CDR3 sequence (DNA): TGTGCCAGCACTCAACTAGCGTCGAGCTCCTACGAGCAGTACTTC.

The V and J genes are TRBV4-1 and TRBJ2-7, with 8 bases fitting TRBD1. The germline V gene encodes CDR1 MGHRA and CDR2 YSYEKL. Germline trimming cut 4 bases from V and 4 bases from J; bases unmatched to any gene: 6. This CDR3 has 14 amino acids. CDR3: CASSRGTGLYEQYF. In DNA, the CDR3 is TGCGCCAGCAGCCGGGGGACAGGCCTTTACGAGCAGTACTTC.

The rearrangement links TRBV14 to TRBJ1-2; 7 nucleotides line up with TRBD1. CDR3 length: 15 residues. With V trimmed by 4 bases and J by 1 base, 6 bases remained unmatched. The germline gives CDR1 SGHDN, CDR2 FVKESK. As DNA, the CDR3 is TGTGCCAGCAGCCCGGGACAGCTACTTAACTATGGCTACACCTTC. It specifies CASSPGQLLNYGYTF.